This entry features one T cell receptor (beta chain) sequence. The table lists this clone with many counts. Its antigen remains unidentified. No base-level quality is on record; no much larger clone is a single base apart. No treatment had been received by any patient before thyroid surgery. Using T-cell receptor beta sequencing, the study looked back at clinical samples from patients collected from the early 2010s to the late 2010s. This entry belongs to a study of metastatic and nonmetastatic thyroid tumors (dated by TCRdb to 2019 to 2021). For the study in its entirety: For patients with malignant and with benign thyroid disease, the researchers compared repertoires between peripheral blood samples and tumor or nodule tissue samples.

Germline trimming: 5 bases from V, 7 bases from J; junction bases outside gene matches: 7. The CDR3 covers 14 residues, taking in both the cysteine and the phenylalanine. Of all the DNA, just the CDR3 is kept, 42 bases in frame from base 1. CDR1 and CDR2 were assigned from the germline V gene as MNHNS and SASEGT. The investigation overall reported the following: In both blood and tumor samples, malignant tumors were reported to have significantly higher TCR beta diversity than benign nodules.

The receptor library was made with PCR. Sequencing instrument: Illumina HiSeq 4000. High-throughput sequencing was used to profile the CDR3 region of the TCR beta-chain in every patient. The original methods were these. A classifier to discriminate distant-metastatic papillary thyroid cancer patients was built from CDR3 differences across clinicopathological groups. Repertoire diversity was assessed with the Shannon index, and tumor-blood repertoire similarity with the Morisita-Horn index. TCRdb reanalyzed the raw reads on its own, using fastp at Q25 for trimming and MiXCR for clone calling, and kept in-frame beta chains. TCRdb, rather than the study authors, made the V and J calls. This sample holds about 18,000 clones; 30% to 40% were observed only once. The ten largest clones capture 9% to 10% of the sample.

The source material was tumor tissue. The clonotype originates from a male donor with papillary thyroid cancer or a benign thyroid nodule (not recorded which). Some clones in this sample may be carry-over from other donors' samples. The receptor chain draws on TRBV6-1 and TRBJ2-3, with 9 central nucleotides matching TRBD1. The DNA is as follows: TGTGCCAGCAGTCGACAGGGGGTATCAAATACGCAGTATTTT. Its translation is CASSRQGVSNTQYF.